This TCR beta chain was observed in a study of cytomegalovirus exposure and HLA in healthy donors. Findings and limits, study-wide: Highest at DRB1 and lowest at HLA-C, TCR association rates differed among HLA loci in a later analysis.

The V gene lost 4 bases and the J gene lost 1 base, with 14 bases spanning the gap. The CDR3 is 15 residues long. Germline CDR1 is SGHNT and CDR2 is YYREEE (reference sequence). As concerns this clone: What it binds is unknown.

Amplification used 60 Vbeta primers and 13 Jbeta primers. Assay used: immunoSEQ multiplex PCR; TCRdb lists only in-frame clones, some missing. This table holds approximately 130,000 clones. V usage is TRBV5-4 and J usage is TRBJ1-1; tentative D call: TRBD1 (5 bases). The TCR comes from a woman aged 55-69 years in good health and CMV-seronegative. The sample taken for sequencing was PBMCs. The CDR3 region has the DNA TGTGCCAGCAGCCCCGCAACGACAGCGAACACTGAAGCTTTCTTT. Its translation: CASSPATTANTEAFF.